These 7 T cell receptor beta chains were all obtained from the same sample, sequenced in a study of cytomegalovirus exposure and HLA in healthy donors. Researchers ran the PCR with 60 Vbeta and 13 Jbeta primers. Profiling relied on immunoSEQ multiplex PCR, and the TCRdb table lists in-frame clones only, not all of them. The table includes 90,000 to 120,000 clones, around 77% detected once. Sequenced sample: PBMCs. The source of these receptors is a man younger than 30 in good health and CMV-seronegative.

The rearrangement joins TRBV18 to TRBJ2-7; 9 nucleotides agree with TRBD2. V lost 2 bases to trimming and J lost 4 bases; unmatched junction nucleotides: 9. This CDR3 is built from 16 residues. The germline V gene has CDR1 KGHSH and CDR2 LQKENI. CDR3 nucleotides: TGTGCCAGCTCACCAGGGGGGTCTAGCGGGGAATACGAGCAGTACTTC. Protein: CASSPGGSSGEYEQYF.

The table lists this clone with a count of one. The V gene is TRBV11-2, the J gene TRBJ2-7, with D maybe TRBD1 (5 bases). The length of the CDR3 is 13 residues. Germline assignment: CDR1 SGHAT and CDR2 FQNNGV. The germline V and J ends were trimmed by 5 bases and 4 bases, with 12 bases remaining between them. CDR3 sequence (DNA): TGTGCCAGCAGCCTATCCCAGGGTTACGAGCAGTACTTC. Its translation: CASSLSQGYEQYF.

The V and J genes are TRBV9 and TRBJ1-5; 10 bases fit TRBD1. V lost 4 bases and J lost 7; bases outside the gene matches: 8. CDR1 SGDLS and CDR2 YYNGEE come from the germline V gene. The CDR3 is 15 residues long. The CDR3: CASSPWGTGDQPQHF. CDR3 DNA sequence: TGTGCCAGCAGCCCATGGGGGACAGGGGACCAGCCCCAGCATTTT.

The V and J genes are TRBV7-2 and TRBJ1-6, with D unclear. The germline V gene encodes CDR1 SGHTA and CDR2 FQGNSA. V was shortened by 4 bases and J by 9 bases, with 16 bases between the two germline ends. CDR3 size: 15 residues. For the CDR3, the DNA is TGTGCCAGCAGCTCCAAGGCCGGAGGGAGTTCACCCCTCCACTTT. Its protein product is CASSSKAGGSSPLHF.

This chain uses TRBV5-4 with TRBJ1-3; a possible D gene is TRBD1 (5 bases). The ends were cut back, 2 bases at V and 3 bases at J, with 12 bases in the middle. This CDR3 spans 15 amino acids. Germline lookup yields CDR1 SGHNT and CDR2 YYREEE (reference sequence). CDR3 sequence (DNA): TGTGCCAGCAGCTTCCTCGGGGGGGATGGAAACACCATATATTTT. Translating it yields CASSFLGGDGNTIYF.

V usage is TRBV7-9 and J usage is TRBJ2-2; no definite D call. CDR1 and CDR2 from the germline V gene are SEHNR and FQNEAQ (reference sequence). The CDR3 extends over 15 amino acids. The V gene lost 1 base and the J gene lost 4 bases, with 10 bases spanning the gap. The CDR3 nucleotides read TGTGCCAGCAGCTTAGGGCTAGATGTCACCGGGGAGCTGTTTTTT. Translated: CASSLGLDVTGELFF.

Regarding this clone: At one end, the junction sequence differs from germline, possibly due to a read error. In nucleotides, the CDR3 is TGTTCCAGCAGGCAAGCGGCTAGTGGGGCCAACGTCCTGACTTTC. Translating it yields CSSRQAASGANVLTF. This chain joins TRBV7-9 and TRBJ2-6, with a weak D call TRBD2 (5 bases). The CDR3 spans 15 residues. Germline CDR1 and CDR2: SEHNR and FQNEAQ (reference sequence). Full variable domain (rest looked up from reference TRBV7-9 and TRBJ2-6): DTGVSQNPRHKITKRGQNVTFRCDPISEHNRLYWYRQTLGQGPEFLTYFQNEAQLEKSRLLSDRFSAERPKGSFSTLEIQRTEQGDSAMYLCSSRQAASGANVLTFGAGSRLTVL.